The entry below gives a single TCR beta chain sequence along with its context. The target antigen is unknown. TCRdb re-analysed the reads in MiXCR, keeping a single row per CDR3 protein. The sample contains about 830,000 distinct CDR3 sequences, about 30% of which appear only once. The data belong to a study of T cell repertoires in cytomegalovirus infection. Study results and caveats: The ex vivo response was dominated by HLA-C-restricted CMV-specific TCR beta clonotypes.

This sequence originates from a human donor in good health (CMV status not recorded). Some clones in this sample may be carry-over from other donors' samples. This sample comprised cultured CD8+ T cells from PBMCs, obtained from culture after CMV antigen stimulation.

In DNA form, the CDR3 reads TGTGCCAGCAGCCCCAGGGGACAGGGGTCAGATGAGCAGTTCTTC. It is translated as CASSPRGQGSDEQFF. V usage is TRBV11-3 and J usage is TRBJ2-1; TRBD1 aligns across 10 bases. Looked up from germline, CDR1 is SGHNT and CDR2 is YENEEA. The CDR3 runs to 15 residues. With 5 bases clipped from V and 8 bases from J, the junction kept 9 bases outside the gene matches.